This record covers a single T cell receptor beta chain. The sample is drawn from a study of pediatric ulcerative colitis. The rectum was sampled with one to two pinch biopsies at colonoscopy. The data were produced by immunoSEQ multiplex PCR, yet TCRdb's version contains in-frame clones alone and is incomplete. The table records about 40,000 clones, roughly 82% of them present only once. The trim removed 8 bases at V and 4 bases at J, leaving 4 bases unmatched. CDR1 and CDR2 (germline): MNHNS, SASEGT. This CDR3 is built from 13 residues. The material sequenced was gut tissue. The TCR sequence derives from a boy between 10 and 17 years old with severe ulcerative colitis. The rearrangement uses TRBV6-1 and TRBJ1-2; 10 bases match TRBD1. The CDR3 nucleotides read TGTGCCAGCGGACGACAGGGGGCCTATGGCTACACCTTC. Its translation is CASGRQGAYGYTF.